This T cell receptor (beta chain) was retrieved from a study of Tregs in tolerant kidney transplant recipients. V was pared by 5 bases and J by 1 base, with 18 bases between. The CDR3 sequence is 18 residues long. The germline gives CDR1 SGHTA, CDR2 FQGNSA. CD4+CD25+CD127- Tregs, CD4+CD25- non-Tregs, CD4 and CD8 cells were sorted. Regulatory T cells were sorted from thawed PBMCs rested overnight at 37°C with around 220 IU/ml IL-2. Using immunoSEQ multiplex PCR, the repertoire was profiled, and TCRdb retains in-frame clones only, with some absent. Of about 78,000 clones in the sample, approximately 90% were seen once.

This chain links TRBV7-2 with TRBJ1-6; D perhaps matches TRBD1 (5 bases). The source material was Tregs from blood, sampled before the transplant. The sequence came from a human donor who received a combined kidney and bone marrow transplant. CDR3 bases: TGTGCCAGCAGCCGTTTGGGGGAAGGCTGGTCCTATAATTCACCCCTCCACTTT. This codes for CASSRLGEGWSYNSPLHF. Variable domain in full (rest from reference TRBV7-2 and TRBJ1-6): GAGVSQSPSNKVTEKGKDVELRCDPISGHTALYWYRQSLGQGLEFLIYFQGNSAPDKSGLPSDRFSAERTGGSVSTLTIQRTQQEDSAVYLCASSRLGEGWSYNSPLHFGNGTRLTVT.